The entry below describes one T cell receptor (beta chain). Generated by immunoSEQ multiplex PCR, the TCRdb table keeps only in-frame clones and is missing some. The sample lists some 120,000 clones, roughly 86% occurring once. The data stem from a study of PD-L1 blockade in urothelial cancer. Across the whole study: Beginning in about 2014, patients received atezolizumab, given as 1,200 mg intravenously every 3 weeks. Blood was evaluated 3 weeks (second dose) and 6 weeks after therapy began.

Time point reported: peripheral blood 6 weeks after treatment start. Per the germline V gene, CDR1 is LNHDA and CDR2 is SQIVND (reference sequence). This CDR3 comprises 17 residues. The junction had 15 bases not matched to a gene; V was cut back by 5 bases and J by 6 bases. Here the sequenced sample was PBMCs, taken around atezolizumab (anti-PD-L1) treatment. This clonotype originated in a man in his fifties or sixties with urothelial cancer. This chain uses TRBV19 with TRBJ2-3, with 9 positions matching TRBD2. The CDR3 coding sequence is TGTGCCAGTAGTTTCCAGAAAGGAGCGGGAGGATCTGATACGCAGTATTTT. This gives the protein CASSFQKGAGGSDTQYF. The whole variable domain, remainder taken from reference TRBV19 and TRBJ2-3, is DGGITQSPKYLFRKEGQNVTLSCEQNLNHDAMYWYRQDPGQGLRLIYYSQIVNDFQKGDIAEGYSVSREKKESFPLTVTSAQKNPTAFYLCASSFQKGAGGSDTQYFGPGTRLTVL.